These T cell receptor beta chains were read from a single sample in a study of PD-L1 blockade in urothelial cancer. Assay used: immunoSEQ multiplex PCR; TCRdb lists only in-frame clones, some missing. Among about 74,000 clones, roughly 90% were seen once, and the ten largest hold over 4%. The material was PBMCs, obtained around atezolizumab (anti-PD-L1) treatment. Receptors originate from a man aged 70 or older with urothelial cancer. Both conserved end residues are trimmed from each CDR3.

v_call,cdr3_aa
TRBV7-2,ASSTGQGYEQF
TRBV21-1,ASSKGSGTGVSYEQY
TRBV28,ASTLQLGNTIY
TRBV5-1,ASSLGGAGANVLT
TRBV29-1,SGKTGIYGYT
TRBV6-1,ASSDPRDRDGTEAF
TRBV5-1,ASSLDPGAGEQF
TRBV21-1,AITLGGKLF
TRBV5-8,ASSTPTGGHTEAF
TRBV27,ASSFDPSFSEQF
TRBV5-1,ASSLGGGWGNTEAF
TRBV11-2,ASSLALPIFYEQY
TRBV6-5,ASSTPGQNYGYT
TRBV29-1,SGGTSPAGSYNEQF
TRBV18,ASSPAGTSALYEQY
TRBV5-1,ASSLVPAGVTDTQY
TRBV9,ASSVGARGDRQETQY
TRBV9,ASSVVAEDYGYT
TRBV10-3,ATPTGSNTEAF
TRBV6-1,ASSTKTNTGELF
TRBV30,AWSPISGRANNEQF
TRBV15,ATSRPQERLNEKLF
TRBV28,ASIPTGLGEQY